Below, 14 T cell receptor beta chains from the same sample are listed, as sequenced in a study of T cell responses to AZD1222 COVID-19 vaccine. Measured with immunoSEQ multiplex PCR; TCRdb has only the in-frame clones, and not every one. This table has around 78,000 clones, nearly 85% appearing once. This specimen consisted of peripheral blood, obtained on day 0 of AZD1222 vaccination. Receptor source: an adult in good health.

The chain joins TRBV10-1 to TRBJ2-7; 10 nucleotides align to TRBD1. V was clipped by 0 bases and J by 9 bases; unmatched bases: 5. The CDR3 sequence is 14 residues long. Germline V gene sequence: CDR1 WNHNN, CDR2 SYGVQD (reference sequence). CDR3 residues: CASSESGQGTTQYF. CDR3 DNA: TGCGCCAGCAGTGAGTCGGGACAGGGGACTACGCAGTACTTC.

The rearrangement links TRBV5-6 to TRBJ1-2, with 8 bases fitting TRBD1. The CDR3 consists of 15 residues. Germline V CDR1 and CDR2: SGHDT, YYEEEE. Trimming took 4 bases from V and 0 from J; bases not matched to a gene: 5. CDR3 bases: TGTGCCAGCAGCCCCTGGGACAGGCCTAACTATGGCTACACCTTC. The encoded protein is CASSPWDRPNYGYTF.

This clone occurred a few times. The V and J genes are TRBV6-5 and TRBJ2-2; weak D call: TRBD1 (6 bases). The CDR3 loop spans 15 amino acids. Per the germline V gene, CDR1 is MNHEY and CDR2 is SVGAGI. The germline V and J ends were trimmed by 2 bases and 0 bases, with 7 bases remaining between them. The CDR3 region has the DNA TGTGCCAGCAGTTACAGGACAGCGAACACCGGGGAGCTGTTTTTT. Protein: CASSYRTANTGELFF.

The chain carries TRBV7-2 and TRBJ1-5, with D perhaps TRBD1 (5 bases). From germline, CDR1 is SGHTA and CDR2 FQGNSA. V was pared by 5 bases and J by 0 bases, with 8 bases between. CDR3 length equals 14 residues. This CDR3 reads CASSRDVSNQPQHF. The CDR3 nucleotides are TGTGCCAGCAGCCGGGACGTTAGCAATCAGCCCCAGCATTTT.

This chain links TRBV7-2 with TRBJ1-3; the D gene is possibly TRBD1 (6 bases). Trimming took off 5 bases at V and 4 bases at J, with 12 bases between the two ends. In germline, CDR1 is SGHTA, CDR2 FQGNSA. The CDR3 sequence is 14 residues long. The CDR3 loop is CASSIRGGGNTIYF. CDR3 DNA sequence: TGTGCCAGCAGCATCAGGGGTGGCGGAAACACCATATATTTT.

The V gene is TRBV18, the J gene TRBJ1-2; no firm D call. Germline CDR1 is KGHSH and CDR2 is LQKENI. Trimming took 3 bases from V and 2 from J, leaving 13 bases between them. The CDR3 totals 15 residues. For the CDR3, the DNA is TGTGCCAGCTCACCTCGGGGTTCGGGGAACTATGGCTACACCTTC. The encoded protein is CASSPRGSGNYGYTF.

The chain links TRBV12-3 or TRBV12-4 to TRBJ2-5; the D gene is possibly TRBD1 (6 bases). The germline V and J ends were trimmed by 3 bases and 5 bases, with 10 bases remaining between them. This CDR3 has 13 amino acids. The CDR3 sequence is CASSFQGSETQYF. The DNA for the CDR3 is TGTGCCAGCAGTTTTCAGGGGAGCGAGACCCAGTACTTC.

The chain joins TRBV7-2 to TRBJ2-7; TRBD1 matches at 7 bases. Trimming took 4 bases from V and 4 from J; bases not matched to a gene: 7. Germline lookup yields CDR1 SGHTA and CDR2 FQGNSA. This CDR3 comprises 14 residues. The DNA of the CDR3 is TGTGCCAGCAGCTACCGGGACAGAACATACGAGCAGTACTTC. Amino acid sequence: CASSYRDRTYEQYF.

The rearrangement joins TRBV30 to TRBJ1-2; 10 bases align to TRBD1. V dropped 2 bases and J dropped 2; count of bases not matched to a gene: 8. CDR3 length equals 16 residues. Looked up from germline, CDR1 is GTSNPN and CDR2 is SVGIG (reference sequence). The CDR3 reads CAWSRIDRGQNYGYTF. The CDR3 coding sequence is TGTGCCTGGAGTCGCATCGACAGGGGGCAGAACTATGGCTACACCTTC.

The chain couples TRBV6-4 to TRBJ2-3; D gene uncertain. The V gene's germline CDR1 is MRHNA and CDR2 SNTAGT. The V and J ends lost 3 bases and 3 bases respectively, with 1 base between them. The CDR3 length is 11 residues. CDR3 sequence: CASSDTDTQYF. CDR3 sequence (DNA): TGTGCCAGCAGTGATACAGATACGCAGTATTTT.

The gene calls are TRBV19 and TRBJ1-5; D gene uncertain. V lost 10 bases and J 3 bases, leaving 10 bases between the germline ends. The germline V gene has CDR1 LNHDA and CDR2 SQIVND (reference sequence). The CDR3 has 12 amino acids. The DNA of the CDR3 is TGTGCCACCGGAGACAACAATCAGCCCCAGCATTTT. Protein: CATGDNNQPQHF.

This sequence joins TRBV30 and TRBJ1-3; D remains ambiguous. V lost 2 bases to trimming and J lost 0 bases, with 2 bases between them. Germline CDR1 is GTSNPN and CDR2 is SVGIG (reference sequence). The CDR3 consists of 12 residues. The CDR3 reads CAWSNSGNTIYF. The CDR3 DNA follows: TGTGCCTGGAGTAACTCTGGAAACACCATATATTTT. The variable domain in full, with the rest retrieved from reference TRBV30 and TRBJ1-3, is SQTIHQWPATLVQPVGSPLSLECTVEGTSNPNLYWYRQAAGRGLQLLFYSVGIGQISSEVPQNLSASRPQDRQFILSSKKLLLSDSGFYLCAWSNSGNTIYFGEGSWLTVV.

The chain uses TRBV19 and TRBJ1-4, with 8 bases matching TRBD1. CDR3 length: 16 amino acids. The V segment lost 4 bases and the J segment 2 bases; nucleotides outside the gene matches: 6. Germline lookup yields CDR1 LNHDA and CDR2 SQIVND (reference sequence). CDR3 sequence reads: CASSRDRPTTNEKLFF. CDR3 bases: TGTGCCAGTAGTAGGGACAGGCCGACTACTAATGAAAAACTGTTTTTT.

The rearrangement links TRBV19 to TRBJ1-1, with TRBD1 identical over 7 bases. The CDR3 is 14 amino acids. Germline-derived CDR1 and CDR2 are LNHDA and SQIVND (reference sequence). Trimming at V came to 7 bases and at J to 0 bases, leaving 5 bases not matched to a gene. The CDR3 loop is CASTLGQVNTEAFF. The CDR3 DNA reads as TGTGCCAGTACCTTAGGACAGGTGAACACTGAAGCTTTCTTT. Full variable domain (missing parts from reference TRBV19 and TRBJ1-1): DGGITQSPKYLFRKEGQNVTLSCEQNLNHDAMYWYRQDPGQGLRLIYYSQIVNDFQKGDIAEGYSVSREKKESFPLTVTSAQKNPTAFYLCASTLGQVNTEAFFGQGTRLTVV.